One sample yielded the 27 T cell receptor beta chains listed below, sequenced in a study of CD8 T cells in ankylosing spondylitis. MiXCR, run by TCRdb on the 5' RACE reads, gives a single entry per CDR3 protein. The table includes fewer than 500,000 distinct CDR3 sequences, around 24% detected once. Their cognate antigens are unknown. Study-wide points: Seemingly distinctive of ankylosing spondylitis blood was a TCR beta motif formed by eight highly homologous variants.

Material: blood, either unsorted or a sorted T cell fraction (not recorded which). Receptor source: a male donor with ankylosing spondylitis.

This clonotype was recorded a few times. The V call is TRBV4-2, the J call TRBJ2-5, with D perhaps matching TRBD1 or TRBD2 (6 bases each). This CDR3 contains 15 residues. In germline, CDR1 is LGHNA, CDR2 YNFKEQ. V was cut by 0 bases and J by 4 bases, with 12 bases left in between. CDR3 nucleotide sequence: TGTGCCAGCAGCCAAGATCCGGGGGCGGGAGAGACCCAGTACTTC. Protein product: CASSQDPGAGETQYF.

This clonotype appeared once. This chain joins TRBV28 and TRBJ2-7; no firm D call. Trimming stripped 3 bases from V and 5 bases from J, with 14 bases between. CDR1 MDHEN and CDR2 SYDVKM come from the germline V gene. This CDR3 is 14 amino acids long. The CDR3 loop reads CASSLAPVKDEQYF. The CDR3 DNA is TGTGCCAGCAGTTTGGCTCCCGTTAAAGACGAGCAGTACTTC. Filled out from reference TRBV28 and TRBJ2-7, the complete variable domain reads DVKVTQSSRYLVKRTGEKVFLECVQDMDHENMFWYRQDPGLGLRLIYFSYDVKMKEKGDIPEGYSVSREKKERFSLILESASTNQTSMYLCASSLAPVKDEQYFGPGTRLTVT.

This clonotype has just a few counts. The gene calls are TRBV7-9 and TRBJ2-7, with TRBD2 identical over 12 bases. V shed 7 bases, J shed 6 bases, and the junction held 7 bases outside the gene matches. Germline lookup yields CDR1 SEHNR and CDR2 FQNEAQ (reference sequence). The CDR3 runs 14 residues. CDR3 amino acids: CASTNSLAGGEQYF. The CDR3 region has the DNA TGTGCCAGCACCAATTCACTAGCGGGAGGCGAGCAGTACTTC.

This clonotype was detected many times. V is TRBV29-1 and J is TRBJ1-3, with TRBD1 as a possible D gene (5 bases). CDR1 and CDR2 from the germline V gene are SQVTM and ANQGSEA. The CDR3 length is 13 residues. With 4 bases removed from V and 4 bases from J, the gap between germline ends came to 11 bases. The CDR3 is CSVGGVGGNTIYF. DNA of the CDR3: TGCAGCGTTGGAGGGGTAGGAGGAAACACCATATATTTT.

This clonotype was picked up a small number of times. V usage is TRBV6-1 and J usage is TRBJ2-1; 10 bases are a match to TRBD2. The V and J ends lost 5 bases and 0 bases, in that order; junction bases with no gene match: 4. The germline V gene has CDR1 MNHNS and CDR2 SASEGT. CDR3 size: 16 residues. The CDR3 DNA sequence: TGTGCCAGCAGTACCCTAGCGGGAGCCTCCTACAATGAGCAGTTCTTC. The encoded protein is CASSTLAGASYNEQFF.

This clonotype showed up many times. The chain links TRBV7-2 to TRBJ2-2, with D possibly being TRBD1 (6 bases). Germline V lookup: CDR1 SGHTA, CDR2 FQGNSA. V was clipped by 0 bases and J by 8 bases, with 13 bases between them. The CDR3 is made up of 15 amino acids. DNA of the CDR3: TGTGCCAGCAGCTTAGCTGTTGGGACATCTGGGGAGCTGTTTTTT. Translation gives CASSLAVGTSGELFF.

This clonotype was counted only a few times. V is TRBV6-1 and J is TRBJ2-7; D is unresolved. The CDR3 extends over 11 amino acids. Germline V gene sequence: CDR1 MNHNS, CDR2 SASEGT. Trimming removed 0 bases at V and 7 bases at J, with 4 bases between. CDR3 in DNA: TGTGCCAGCAGTGAAGCCTGGGAGCAGTACTTC. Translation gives CASSEAWEQYF.

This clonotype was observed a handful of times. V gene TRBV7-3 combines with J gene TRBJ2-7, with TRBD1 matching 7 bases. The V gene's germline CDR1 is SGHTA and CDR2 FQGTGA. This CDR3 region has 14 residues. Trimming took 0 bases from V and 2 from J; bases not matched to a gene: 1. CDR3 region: CASSLTDRAYEQYF. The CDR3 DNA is TGTGCCAGCAGCTTAACTGACAGGGCCTACGAGCAGTACTTC. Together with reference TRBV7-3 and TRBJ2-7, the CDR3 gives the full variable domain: GAGVSQTPSNKVTEKGKYVELRCDPISGHTALYWYRQSLGQGPEFLIYFQGTGAADDSGLPNDRFFAVRPEGSVSTLKIQRTERGDSAVYLCASSLTDRAYEQYFGPGTRLTVT.

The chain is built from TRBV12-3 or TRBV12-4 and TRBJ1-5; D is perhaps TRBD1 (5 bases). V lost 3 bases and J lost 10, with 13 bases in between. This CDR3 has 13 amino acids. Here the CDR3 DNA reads TGTGCCAGCAGTTTCCAGGGTCAAGGACCCCAGCATTTT. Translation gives CASSFQGQGPQHF.

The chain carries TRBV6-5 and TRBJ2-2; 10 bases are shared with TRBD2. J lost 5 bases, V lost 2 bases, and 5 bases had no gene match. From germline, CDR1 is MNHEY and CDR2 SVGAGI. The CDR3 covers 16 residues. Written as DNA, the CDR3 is TGTGCCAGCAGTTACCCTAGCGGGAGTGGGACCGGGGAGCTGTTTTTT. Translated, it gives CASSYPSGSGTGELFF.

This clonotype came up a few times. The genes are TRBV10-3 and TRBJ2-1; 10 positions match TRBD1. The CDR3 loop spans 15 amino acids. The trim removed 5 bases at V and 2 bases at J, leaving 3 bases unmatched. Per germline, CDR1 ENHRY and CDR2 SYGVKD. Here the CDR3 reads CAISRTGGTYNEQFF. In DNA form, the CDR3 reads TGTGCCATCAGTCGGACAGGGGGGACCTACAATGAGCAGTTCTTC.

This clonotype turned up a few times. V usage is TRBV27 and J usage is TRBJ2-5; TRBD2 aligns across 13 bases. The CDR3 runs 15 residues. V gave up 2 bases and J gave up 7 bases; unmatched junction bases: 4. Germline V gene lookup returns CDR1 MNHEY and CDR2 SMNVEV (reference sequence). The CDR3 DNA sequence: TGTGCCAGCAGTTTAAGACTAGCGGGAGGTTTGACCCAGTACTTC. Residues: CASSLRLAGGLTQYF.

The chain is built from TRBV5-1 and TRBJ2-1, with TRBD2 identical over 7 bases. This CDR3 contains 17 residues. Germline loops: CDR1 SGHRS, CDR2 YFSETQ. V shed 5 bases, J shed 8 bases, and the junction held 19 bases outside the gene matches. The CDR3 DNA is TGCGCCAGCAGTGACACCAAGCGGGATGTGGGATTATATGAGCAGTTCTTC. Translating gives CASSDTKRDVGLYEQFF. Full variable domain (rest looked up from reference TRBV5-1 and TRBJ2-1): KAGVTQTPRYLIKTRGQQVTLSCSPISGHRSVSWYQQTPGQGLQFLFEYFSETQRNKGNFPGRFSGRQFSNSRSEMNVSTLELGDSALYLCASSDTKRDVGLYEQFFGPGTRLTVL.

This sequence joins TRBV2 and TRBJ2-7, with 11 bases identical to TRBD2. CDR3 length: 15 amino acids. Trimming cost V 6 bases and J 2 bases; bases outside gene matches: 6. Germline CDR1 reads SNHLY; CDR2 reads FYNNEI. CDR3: CASRRGLAETYEQYF. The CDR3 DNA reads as TGTGCCAGCAGGAGGGGACTAGCGGAAACCTACGAGCAGTACTTC. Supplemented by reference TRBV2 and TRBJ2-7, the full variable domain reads EPEVTQTPSHQVTQMGQEVILRCVPISNHLYFYWYRQILGQKVEFLVSFYNNEISEKSEIFDDQFSVERPDGSNFTLKIRSTKLEDSAMYFCASRRGLAETYEQYFGPGTRLTVT.

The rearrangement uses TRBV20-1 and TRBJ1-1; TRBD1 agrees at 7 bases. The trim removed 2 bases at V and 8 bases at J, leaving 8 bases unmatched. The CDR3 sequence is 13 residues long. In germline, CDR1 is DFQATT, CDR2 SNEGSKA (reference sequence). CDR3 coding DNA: TGCAGTGCTAGATTCTTCGGGACAGAGGAAGCTTTCTTT. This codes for CSARFFGTEEAFF.

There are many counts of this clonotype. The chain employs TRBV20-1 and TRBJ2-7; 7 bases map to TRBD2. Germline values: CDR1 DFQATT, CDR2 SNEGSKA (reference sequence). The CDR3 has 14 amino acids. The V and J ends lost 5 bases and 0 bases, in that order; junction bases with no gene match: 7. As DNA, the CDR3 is TGCAGTGCTGAGCCCCCGGGGGGCTCCTACGAGCAGTACTTC. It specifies CSAEPPGGSYEQYF.

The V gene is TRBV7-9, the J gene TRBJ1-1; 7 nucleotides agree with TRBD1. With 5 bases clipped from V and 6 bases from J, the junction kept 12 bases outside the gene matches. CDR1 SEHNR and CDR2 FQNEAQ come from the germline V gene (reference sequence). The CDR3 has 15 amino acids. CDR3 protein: CASSALGGGKAEAFF. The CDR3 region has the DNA TGTGCCAGCAGCGCCCTAGGGGGCGGTAAAGCTGAAGCTTTCTTT. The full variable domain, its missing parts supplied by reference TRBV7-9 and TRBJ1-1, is DTGVSQNPRHKITKRGQNVTFRCDPISEHNRLYWYRQTLGQGPEFLTYFQNEAQLEKSRLLSDRFSAERPKGSFSTLEIQRTEQGDSAMYLCASSALGGGKAEAFFGQGTRLTVV.

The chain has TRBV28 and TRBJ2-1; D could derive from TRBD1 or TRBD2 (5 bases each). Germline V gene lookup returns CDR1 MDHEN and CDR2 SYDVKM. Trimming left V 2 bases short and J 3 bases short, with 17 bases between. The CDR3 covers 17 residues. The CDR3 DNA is TGTGCCAGCAGTTTAATCTCCGGGACGGGGATCTACAATGAGCAGTTCTTC. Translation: CASSLISGTGIYNEQFF. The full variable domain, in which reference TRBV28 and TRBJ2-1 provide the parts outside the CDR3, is DVKVTQSSRYLVKRTGEKVFLECVQDMDHENMFWYRQDPGLGLRLIYFSYDVKMKEKGDIPEGYSVSREKKERFSLILESASTNQTSMYLCASSLISGTGIYNEQFFGPGTRLTVL.

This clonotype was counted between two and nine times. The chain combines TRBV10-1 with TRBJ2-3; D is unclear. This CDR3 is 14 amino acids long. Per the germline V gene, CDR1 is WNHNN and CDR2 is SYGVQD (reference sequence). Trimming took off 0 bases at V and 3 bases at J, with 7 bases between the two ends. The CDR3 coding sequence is TGCGCCAGCAGTGAGTCTGGGGAAACAGATACGCAGTATTTT. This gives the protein CASSESGETDTQYF.

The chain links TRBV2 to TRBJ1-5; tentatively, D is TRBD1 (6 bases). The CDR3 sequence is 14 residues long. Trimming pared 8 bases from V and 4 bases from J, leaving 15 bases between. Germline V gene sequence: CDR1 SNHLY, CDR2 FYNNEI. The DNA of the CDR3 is TGTGCCAGCCGAGCCCTGACAGGAAATCAGCCCCAGCATTTT. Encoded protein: CASRALTGNQPQHF. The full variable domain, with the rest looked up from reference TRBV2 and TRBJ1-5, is EPEVTQTPSHQVTQMGQEVILRCVPISNHLYFYWYRQILGQKVEFLVSFYNNEISEKSEIFDDQFSVERPDGSNFTLKIRSTKLEDSAMYFCASRALTGNQPQHFGDGTRLSIL.

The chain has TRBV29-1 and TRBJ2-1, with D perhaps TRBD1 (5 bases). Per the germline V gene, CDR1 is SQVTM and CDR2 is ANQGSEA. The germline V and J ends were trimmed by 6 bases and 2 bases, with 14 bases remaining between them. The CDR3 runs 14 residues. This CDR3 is CSVVAAGTYNEQFF. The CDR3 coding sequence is TGCAGCGTCGTGGCGGCAGGGACCTACAATGAGCAGTTCTTC.

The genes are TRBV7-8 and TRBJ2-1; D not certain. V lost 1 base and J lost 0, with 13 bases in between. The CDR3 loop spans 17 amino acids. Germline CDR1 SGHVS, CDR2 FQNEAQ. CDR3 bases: TGTGCCAGCAGCTTAGAGGCACTCCAAAGCTCCTACAATGAGCAGTTCTTC. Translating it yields CASSLEALQSSYNEQFF. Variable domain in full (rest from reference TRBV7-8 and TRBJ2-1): GAGVSQSPRYKVAKRGQDVALRCDPISGHVSLFWYQQALGQGPEFLTYFQNEAQLDKSGLPSDRFFAERPEGSVSTLKIQRTQQEDSAVYLCASSLEALQSSYNEQFFGPGTRLTVL.

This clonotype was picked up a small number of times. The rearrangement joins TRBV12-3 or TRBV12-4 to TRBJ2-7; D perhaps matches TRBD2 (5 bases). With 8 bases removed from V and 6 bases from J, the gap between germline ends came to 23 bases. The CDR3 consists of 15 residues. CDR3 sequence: CASGSLRASIAEQYF. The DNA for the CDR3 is TGTGCCAGCGGGAGCCTCCGGGCTAGTATCGCCGAGCAGTACTTC.

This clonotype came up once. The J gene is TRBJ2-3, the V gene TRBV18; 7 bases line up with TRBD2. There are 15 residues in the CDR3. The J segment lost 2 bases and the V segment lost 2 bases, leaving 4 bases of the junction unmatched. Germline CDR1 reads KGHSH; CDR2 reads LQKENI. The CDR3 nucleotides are TGTGCCAGCTCACCATCCCGGGACTACACAGATACGCAGTATTTT. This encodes CASSPSRDYTDTQYF. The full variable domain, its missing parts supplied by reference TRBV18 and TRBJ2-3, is NAGVMQNPRHLVRRRGQEARLRCSPMKGHSHVYWYRQLPEEGLKFMVYLQKENIIDESGMPKERFSAEFPKEGPSILRIQQVVRGDSAAYFCASSPSRDYTDTQYFGPGTRLTVL.

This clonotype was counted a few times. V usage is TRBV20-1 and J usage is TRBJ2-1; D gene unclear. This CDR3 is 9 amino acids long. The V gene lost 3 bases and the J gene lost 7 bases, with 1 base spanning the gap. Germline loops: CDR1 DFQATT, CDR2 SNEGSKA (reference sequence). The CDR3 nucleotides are TGCAGTGCTAGTAATGAGCAGTTCTTC. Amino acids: CSASNEQFF.

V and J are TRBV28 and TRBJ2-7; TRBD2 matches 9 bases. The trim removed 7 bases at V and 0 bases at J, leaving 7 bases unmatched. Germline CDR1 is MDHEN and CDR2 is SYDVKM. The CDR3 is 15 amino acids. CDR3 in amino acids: CASMRGSGSSYEQYF. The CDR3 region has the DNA TGTGCCAGCATGAGGGGTAGCGGGAGCTCCTACGAGCAGTACTTC.

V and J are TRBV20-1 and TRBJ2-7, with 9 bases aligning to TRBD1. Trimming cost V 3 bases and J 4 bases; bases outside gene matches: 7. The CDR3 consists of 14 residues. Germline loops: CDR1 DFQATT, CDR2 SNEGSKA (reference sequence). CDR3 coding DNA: TGCAGTGCTAGGCCGGGGGACAGGGAATACGAGCAGTACTTC. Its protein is CSARPGDREYEQYF.